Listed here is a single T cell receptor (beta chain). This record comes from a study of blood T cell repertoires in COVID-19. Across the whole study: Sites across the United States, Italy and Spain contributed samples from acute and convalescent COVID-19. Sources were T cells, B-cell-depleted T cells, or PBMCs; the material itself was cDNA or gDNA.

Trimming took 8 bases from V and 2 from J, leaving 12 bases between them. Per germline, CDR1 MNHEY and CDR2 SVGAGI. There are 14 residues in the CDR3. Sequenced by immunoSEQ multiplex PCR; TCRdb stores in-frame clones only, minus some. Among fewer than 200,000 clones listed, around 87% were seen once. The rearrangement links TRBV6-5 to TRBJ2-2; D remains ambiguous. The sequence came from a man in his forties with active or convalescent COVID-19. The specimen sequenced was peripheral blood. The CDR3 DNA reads TGTGCCAGCTGGCCCTCCCGAAACACCGGGGAGCTGTTTTTT. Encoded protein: CASWPSRNTGELFF.